What follows describes a single T cell receptor beta chain. It lacks a known antigen. Per-base qualities were not stored, and no clone one base away is much larger. Each collaborating institution followed its own protocols to collect whole blood in K2EDTA tubes. For TCRbeta analysis, collaborator samples were shipped as frozen whole blood, as isolated PBMCs, or as DNA extracted from either sample type. These data come from a study of blood T cell repertoires in COVID-19 (dated by TCRdb to about 2020). In the study overall: The collaborator samples originated in the United States, Italy and Spain and spanned the acute and convalescent phases of COVID-19. HLA class I and class II types, where available, came from metadata supplied by the sample provider rather than from assay-based typing. The repertoires were made available in a free public database intended to serve as a resource for research on the immune response to SARS-CoV-2. Deeply sampled blood TCRbeta repertoires from subjects exposed to, actively infected with, or recovered from COVID-19 were included in the dataset. The sample metadata nearly always contained a de-identified subject ID, COVID-19 status, age in years and sex. The prospective study material was composed of cDNA or gDNA derived from T cells, B-cell-depleted T cells, or PBMCs. The samples were drawn from the first 160 participants of the ongoing ImmuneRACE study and from under 1,500 subjects provided by 6 global collaborators. Results the study describes overall, beyond this receptor: Clinical and demographic metadata were provided uncurated, with the amount varying by source and participant.

Trimming removed 2 bases from V and 0 bases from J; the gene matches leave 1 base unexplained. The CDR3, cysteine through phenylalanine, is 17 amino acids long. The read is trimmed to its CDR3 DNA, 51 bases read in frame from base 1. For CDR1 and CDR2, the germline V gene lists MGHDK and SYGVNS. TCRbeta CDR3 regions were amplified from genomic DNA by means of the immunoSEQ Assay, a bias-controlled multiplex PCR. The study's processing was this. The number of nucleated cells in each sample was estimated from the amplification of reference gene primers within the assay. To quantify the absolute abundance of each unique TCRbeta CDR3 rearrangement, sequence reads were collapsed and filtered. For each sample, productive Simpson clonality was calculated by taking the square root of Simpson's diversity index across productive rearrangements. TCRdb took this table from immuneACCESS and kept in-frame rearrangements with V and J called. Such tables lack part of the clones; where checked against another copy, unresolved V genes explain under half of the gap, and the rest is unexplained. V, J and clone size derive from that table, while D and trimming were established from the DNA sequence. The sample data list around 150,000 clones, and roughly 90% of these were observed just once. The top ten hold about a sixth of the sample.

Sequencing was carried out using peripheral blood. This receptor was obtained from a man between 60 and 70 years old with active or convalescent COVID-19. The rearranged chain carries TRBV25-1 and TRBJ2-1; 13 bases in between match TRBD2. For the CDR3, the sequence is CASSERTSGSSYNEQFF. The nucleotide sequence reads TGTGCCAGCAGTGAAAGGACTAGCGGGAGCTCCTACAATGAGCAGTTCTTC.